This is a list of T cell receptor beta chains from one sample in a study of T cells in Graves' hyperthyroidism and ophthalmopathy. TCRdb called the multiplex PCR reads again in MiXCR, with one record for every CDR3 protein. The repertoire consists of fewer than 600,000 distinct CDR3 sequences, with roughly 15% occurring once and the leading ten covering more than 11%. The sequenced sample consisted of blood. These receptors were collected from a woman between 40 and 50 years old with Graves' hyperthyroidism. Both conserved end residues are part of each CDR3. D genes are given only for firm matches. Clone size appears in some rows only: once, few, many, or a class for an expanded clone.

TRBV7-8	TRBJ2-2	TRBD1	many	TGTGCCAGCAGCAGTCCGGGACAGAAGAACACCGGGGAGCTGTTTTTT	CASSSPGQKNTGELFF
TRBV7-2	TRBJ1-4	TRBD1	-	TGTGCCAGCAGCTTAGTGGCAGGGGGCCCAACTAATAGTGAAAAACTGTTTTTT	CASSLVAGGPTNSEKLFF
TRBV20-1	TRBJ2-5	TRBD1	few	TGCAGTGCTTCGAGGACAGGGGGGCGGCAAGAGACCCAGTACTTC	CSASRTGGRQETQYF
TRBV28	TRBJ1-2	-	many	TGTGCCAGCAGTTTAGGTTTGGGGTATGGCTACACCTTC	CASSLGLGYGYTF
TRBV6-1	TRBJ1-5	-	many	TGTGCCAGCAGTGGAGGGTCGTCTGCCCATAGCAATCAGCCCCAGCATTTT	CASSGGSSAHSNQPQHF
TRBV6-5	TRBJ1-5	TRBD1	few	TGTGCCAGCAGTTACCCGGGGTCAGGGGGGTATAGCAATCAGCCCCAGCATTTT	CASSYPGSGGYSNQPQHF
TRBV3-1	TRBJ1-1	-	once	TGTGCCAGCAGCTTGGCCGGGACGGTTAGCACTGAAGCTTTCTTT	CASSLAGTVSTEAFF
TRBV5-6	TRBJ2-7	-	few	TGTGCCAGCAGCTCCCGGGAGCATTACGAGCAGTACTTC	CASSSREHYEQYF
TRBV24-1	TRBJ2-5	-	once	TGTGCCACCAGTGAGGGTGGGGTAAAGTACTTC	CATSEGGVKYF
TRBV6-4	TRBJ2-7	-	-	TGTGCCAACAGTGAAAGCCGGGGCTACGAGCAGTACTTC	CANSESRGYEQYF
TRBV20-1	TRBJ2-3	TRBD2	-	TGCAGTGCTACTAAGACTAGCGGGTTCACAGATACGCAGTATTTT	CSATKTSGFTDTQYF